This passage covers 18 T cell receptor beta chains from one sample sequenced in a study of T cells in Graves' hyperthyroidism and ophthalmopathy. TCR beta CDR3 region amplification was performed from RNA transcripts. The study used the HTBI primer set for a first-round RT-PCR of the TCR CDR3. TCRdb used MiXCR to reprocess the multiplex PCR reads, holding one entry per CDR3 protein. Of more than 550,000 distinct CDR3 sequences listed, approximately 19% were seen once; the top ten hold over 15%. Sample: blood. These receptors were taken from a woman between 45 and 60 years old with Graves' hyperthyroidism that later progressed to Graves' ophthalmopathy.

This clonotype was seen a handful of times. V and J are TRBV6-2 or TRBV6-3 and TRBJ2-5, with D possibly TRBD2 on 6 matching bases. Trimming stripped 6 bases from V and 0 bases from J, with 11 bases between. The CDR3 has 14 residues. Germline V gives CDR1 MNHEY, CDR2 SVGEGT. This CDR3 is CASRDGTYQETQYF. The DNA for the CDR3 is TGTGCCAGCAGGGACGGGACTTACCAAGAGACCCAGTACTTC.

This chain uses TRBV11-2 with TRBJ1-3; no reliable D call. V dropped 5 bases and J dropped 4 bases, with 9 bases sitting between them. Germline V lookup: CDR1 SGHAT, CDR2 FQNNGV. This CDR3 comprises 13 residues. The CDR3 is CASSPIRGNTIYF. CDR3 coding DNA: TGTGCCAGCAGCCCGATTCGGGGAAACACCATATATTTT.

A few counts support this clonotype. The V gene is TRBV7-6, the J gene TRBJ2-5; 8 bases map to TRBD1. After removal of 6 bases from V and 4 bases from J, the junction contained 7 bases not matched to a gene. The CDR3 runs to 14 residues. Per germline, CDR1 SGHVS and CDR2 FNYEAQ. Here the CDR3 reads CASSQSGGRETQYF. In DNA form, the CDR3 reads TGTGCCAGCAGTCAATCAGGGGGCCGAGAGACCCAGTACTTC. The full variable domain, completed using reference TRBV7-6 and TRBJ2-5, is GAGVSQSPRYKVTKRGQDVALRCDPISGHVSLYWYRQALGQGPEFLTYFNYEAQQDKSGLPNDRFSAERPEGSISTLTIQRTEQRDSAMYRCASSQSGGRETQYFGPGTRLLVL.

The chain has TRBV29-1 and TRBJ1-2; D not certain. The CDR3 contains 11 residues. The germline V and J ends were trimmed by 3 bases and 2 bases, with 4 bases remaining between them. Germline V gives CDR1 SQVTM, CDR2 ANQGSEA. In DNA, the CDR3 is TGCAGCGTTGATGGGAACTATGGCTACACCTTC. Protein product: CSVDGNYGYTF.

This clonotype showed up many times. The chain is built from TRBV7-9 and TRBJ2-1; weak D call: TRBD1 (5 bases). V was pared by 5 bases and J by 2 bases, with 16 bases between. The CDR3 loop spans 16 amino acids. Germline V gene lookup returns CDR1 SEHNR and CDR2 FQNEAQ (reference sequence). CDR3 in DNA: TGTGCCAGCAGCCCAGGGCGGCTGACCGCCTACAATGAGCAGTTCTTC. It specifies CASSPGRLTAYNEQFF.

This clonotype has only a few counts. This sequence joins TRBV27 and TRBJ2-1; 11 bases match TRBD2. V lost 8 bases, J lost 9 bases, and 9 bases stayed unmatched. The V gene's germline CDR1 is MNHEY and CDR2 SMNVEV (reference sequence). CDR3 length: 14 residues. CDR3 sequence (DNA): TGTGCCAGCTATAAAACTAGCGGGGGTCTTGAGCAGTTCTTC. This gives the protein CASYKTSGGLEQFF.

This clonotype showed up many times. The chain joins TRBV20-1 to TRBJ1-5; TRBD1 might be the D (5 bases). CDR1 and CDR2 (germline): DFQATT, SNEGSKA (reference sequence). The CDR3 covers 12 residues. The CDR3 here is CSTRAGNQPQHF. CDR3 DNA sequence: TGCAGCACACGGGCAGGGAATCAGCCCCAGCATTTT.

DNA of the CDR3: TGCGCCAGCAGCCAAGAGGAAGGGGGCAGGTACAATGAGCAGTTCTTC. Amino acid sequence: CASSQEEGGRYNEQFF. The chain has TRBV4-1 and TRBJ2-1, with 7 bases that match TRBD1. V was pared by 0 bases and J by 4 bases, with 6 bases of the junction left unmatched. The CDR3 consists of 16 residues. Per the germline V gene, CDR1 is MGHRA and CDR2 is YSYEKL.

About this clonotype itself: This could be a read error, since a much larger clone is one nucleotide away. The chain combines TRBV10-3 with TRBJ1-5; no definite D call. This CDR3 is built from 14 residues. Germline values: CDR1 ENHRY, CDR2 SYGVKD. V was clipped by 6 bases and J by 1 base, with 10 bases between them. The CDR3 protein is CAISGSSSNQPQHF. CDR3 DNA: TGTGCCATCAGCGGCAGTAGCAGCAATCAGCCCCAGCATTTT.

This clonotype has at least ten counts. The genes are TRBV29-1 and TRBJ1-1; no firm D call. CDR1 and CDR2 from the germline V gene are SQVTM and ANQGSEA. Trimming took 5 bases from V and 0 from J, leaving 10 bases between them. This CDR3 has 13 amino acids. CDR3 DNA: TGCAGCGTTTGTGGGCAGGTGAACACTGAAGCTTTCTTT. Translated: CSVCGQVNTEAFF.

There are a few counts of this clonotype. In DNA, the CDR3 is TGTGCCAGCAGCCAAGATCCCGGGGGGGGGAGCACAGATACGCAGTATTTT. Its protein is CASSQDPGGGSTDTQYF. V gene TRBV3-1 combines with J gene TRBJ2-3, with 8 bases fitting TRBD2. CDR1 and CDR2 from the germline V gene are LGHDT and YNNKEL (reference sequence). This CDR3 comprises 17 residues. V lost 0 bases, J lost 0 bases, and 5 bases stayed unmatched.

This clonotype was seen at least ten times. This chain uses TRBV24-1 with TRBJ1-2; D ambiguous. V was trimmed by 0 bases and J by 7 bases, leaving 23 bases between them. CDR1 and CDR2 (germline): KGHDR, SFDVKD. This CDR3 is built from 18 residues. The CDR3: CATSDLAWWEPPFCGYTF. Here the CDR3 DNA reads TGTGCCACCAGTGATTTGGCTTGGTGGGAACCCCCTTTCTGTGGCTACACCTTC.

A note on this clonotype: This CDR3 fails to terminate in the conserved phenylalanine or tryptophan, so it likely reflects a read error. The CDR3 DNA reads TGTGCCAGCAGCTTTGGCAGGATCTCGGAGGAAAAACTGTTTTCT. Protein product: CASSFGRISEEKLFS. The chain recombines TRBV5-5 with TRBJ1-4, with D hard to call. V lost 2 bases and J 8 bases, leaving 16 bases between the germline ends. Germline assignment: CDR1 SGHKS and CDR2 YYEKEE (reference sequence). The CDR3 is made up of 15 amino acids.

As for this clonotype: A much larger clonotype is one base distant, so this may be a read error. The genes are TRBV3-1 and TRBJ1-2, with a possible D match to TRBD1 (5 bases). This CDR3 comprises 15 residues. Germline V gene lookup returns CDR1 LGHDT and CDR2 YNNKEL (reference sequence). V lost 3 bases and J 6 bases, leaving 17 bases between the germline ends. The CDR3 sequence is CASSHSGSRGDGYTF. Written as DNA, the CDR3 is TGTGCCAGCAGCCACTCAGGCTCCCGGGGCGATGGCTACACCTTC.

This clonotype turned up a few times. This sequence joins TRBV19 and TRBJ1-1; 7 nucleotides match TRBD1. The CDR3 has 14 amino acids. With V trimmed by 4 bases and J by 4 bases, 6 bases remained unmatched. CDR1 and CDR2 (germline): LNHDA, SQIVND (reference sequence). CDR3 DNA sequence: TGTGCCAGTAGTAAGACAGGGCGTCGCACTGAAGCTTTCTTT. Translation: CASSKTGRRTEAFF. Variable domain in full (rest from reference TRBV19 and TRBJ1-1): DGGITQSPKYLFRKEGQNVTLSCEQNLNHDAMYWYRQDPGQGLRLIYYSQIVNDFQKGDIAEGYSVSREKKESFPLTVTSAQKNPTAFYLCASSKTGRRTEAFFGQGTRLTVV.

A few counts support this clonotype. The chain couples TRBV12-3 or TRBV12-4 to TRBJ2-3, with 7 bases aligning to TRBD1. V gave up 6 bases and J gave up 0 bases; unmatched junction bases: 6. The CDR3 sequence is 15 residues long. Here the CDR3 reads CASRWTGSSTDTQYF. CDR3 coding DNA: TGTGCCAGCAGATGGACAGGCTCTAGCACAGATACGCAGTATTTT.

The rearrangement joins TRBV20-1 to TRBJ2-2, with a weak D call TRBD2 (5 bases). Per germline, CDR1 DFQATT and CDR2 SNEGSKA (reference sequence). CDR3 size: 14 residues. V dropped 0 bases and J dropped 4 bases, with 9 bases sitting between them. CDR3 sequence reads: CSARDLGSTGELFF. Written as DNA, the CDR3 is TGCAGTGCTAGAGATTTAGGGAGCACCGGGGAGCTGTTTTTT.

This clonotype was seen a handful of times. V usage is TRBV5-8 and J usage is TRBJ1-6; D may be TRBD1 (5 bases). Germline V CDR1 and CDR2: SGHTS, YDEGEE. Trimming cost V 4 bases and J 0 bases, with 17 bases left between them. This CDR3 has 18 residues. The CDR3 sequence: CASSQILVTASYNSPLHF. As DNA, the CDR3 is TGTGCCAGCAGCCAGATCCTCGTGACAGCCTCCTATAATTCACCCCTCCACTTT.